These 6 T cell receptor beta chains originate from one sample sequenced in a study of blood T cell repertoires in COVID-19. Measured with immunoSEQ multiplex PCR; TCRdb has only the in-frame clones, and not every one. The table has some 260,000 clones, around 85% seen once. Specimen: peripheral blood. The receptors here all came from a woman in her 40s with active or convalescent COVID-19.

The J gene is TRBJ1-1, the V gene TRBV7-9; the match to TRBD1 covers 9 bases. CDR1 SEHNR and CDR2 FQNEAQ come from the germline V gene (reference sequence). Losses at the gene ends were 5 bases for V and 6 bases for J; bases not matched to a gene: 7. The CDR3 has 14 amino acids. CDR3 sequence reads: CASSPTGGAAEAFF. In DNA, the CDR3 is TGTGCCAGCAGCCCCACAGGGGGCGCGGCTGAAGCTTTCTTT.

The rearrangement uses TRBV5-1 and TRBJ2-1; TRBD1 might be the D (6 bases). The V gene's germline CDR1 is SGHRS and CDR2 YFSETQ. V gave up 4 bases and J gave up 4 bases, with 12 bases separating them. The CDR3 is made up of 14 amino acids. CDR3 nucleotides: TGCGCCAGCAGCCCTGGACAGTATTACAATGAGCAGTTCTTC. Its protein is CASSPGQYYNEQFF.

The J gene is TRBJ2-2, the V gene TRBV5-1, with D perhaps matching TRBD2 (6 bases). Germline-derived CDR1 and CDR2 are SGHRS and YFSETQ. The ends were cut back, 4 bases at V and 5 bases at J, with 18 bases in the middle. CDR3 length: 16 residues. CDR3 loop: CASSPGSGLGTGELFF. The CDR3 DNA sequence: TGCGCCAGCAGCCCTGGAAGCGGGTTAGGGACCGGGGAGCTGTTTTTT. Combining the CDR3 with reference TRBV5-1 and TRBJ2-2 gives the whole variable domain KAGVTQTPRYLIKTRGQQVTLSCSPISGHRSVSWYQQTPGQGLQFLFEYFSETQRNKGNFPGRFSGRQFSNSRSEMNVSTLELGDSALYLCASSPGSGLGTGELFFGEGSRLTVL.

This clone was observed a few times. The J gene is TRBJ2-7, the V gene TRBV2, with D perhaps TRBD1 (6 bases). Trimming removed 6 bases from V and 1 base from J, with 19 bases in between. Per germline, CDR1 SNHLY and CDR2 FYNNEI. The CDR3 totals 16 residues. CDR3 coding DNA: TGTGCCAGCAGCGATCGTCGACAGGCCAGTTCCTACGAGCAGTACTTC. Translating gives CASSDRRQASSYEQYF.

The CDR3 loop is CASIRTGSPGELFF. In DNA form, the CDR3 reads TGTGCCAGCATTCGGACAGGGAGTCCCGGGGAGCTGTTTTTT. This chain joins TRBV2 and TRBJ2-2; 8 bases line up with TRBD1. This CDR3 spans 14 amino acids. Germline V gene sequence: CDR1 SNHLY, CDR2 FYNNEI. V gave up 7 bases and J gave up 6 bases; unmatched junction bases: 7. Supplemented by reference TRBV2 and TRBJ2-2, the full variable domain reads EPEVTQTPSHQVTQMGQEVILRCVPISNHLYFYWYRQILGQKVEFLVSFYNNEISEKSEIFDDQFSVERPDGSNFTLKIRSTKLEDSAMYFCASIRTGSPGELFFGEGSRLTVL.

This chain connects TRBV5-1 to TRBJ1-3, with D perhaps TRBD1 (6 bases). Trimming cost V 1 base and J 6 bases, with 11 bases left between them. Looked up from germline, CDR1 is SGHRS and CDR2 is YFSETQ. The CDR3 sequence is 14 residues long. CDR3 in amino acids: CASSLSGGLNTIYF. CDR3 bases: TGCGCCAGCAGCTTGAGTGGGGGCCTAAACACCATATATTTT.